This T cell receptor beta chain was documented in a study of control samples from healthy donors and cancer patients. Generated by immunoSEQ multiplex PCR, the TCRdb table keeps only in-frame clones and is missing some. The sample includes around 33,000 clones, about 86% of them seen just once. This clone was counted a single time. The CDR3 sequence is 15 residues long. Germline V lookup: CDR1 MNHEY, CDR2 SMNVEV (reference sequence). Trimming shortened V by 4 bases and J by 3 bases, and 13 bases separated the two germline ends. V gene TRBV27 combines with J gene TRBJ1-3; D gene uncertain. Sequenced: PBMCs. The clonotype originates from a woman in her 40s with lung cancer. This CDR3 is CASSSTAGFGNTIYF. DNA of the CDR3: TGTGCCAGCAGTTCTACAGCGGGGTTTGGAAACACCATATATTTT.